This T cell receptor beta chain was profiled in a study of blood T cell repertoires in COVID-19. The protocol was immunoSEQ multiplex PCR, while the TCRdb copy is restricted to in-frame clones and leaves out a portion. The sample carries 30,000 to 40,000 clones, around 88% recorded once. From germline, CDR1 is SGHDT and CDR2 YYEEEE. Germline trimming cut 5 bases from V and 7 bases from J; bases unmatched to any gene: 8. The CDR3 is 13 residues long. The receptor's source is a human donor in a cohort sampled during active COVID-19. The gene calls are TRBV5-6 and TRBJ1-2; 7 positions agree with TRBD1. Sequencing input: peripheral blood. CDR3 amino acids: CASRSAGGFGYTF. The CDR3 DNA is TGTGCCAGCAGATCCGCAGGGGGTTTTGGCTACACCTTC.